One sample yielded the 28 T cell receptor beta chains listed below, sequenced in a study of cytomegalovirus exposure and HLA in healthy donors. PCR primers comprised 60 Vbeta and 13 Jbeta primers. Profiled with immunoSEQ multiplex PCR; TCRdb holds only in-frame clones, not every one. The sample carries about 130,000 clones, 79% recorded once. The sample was PBMCs. These receptors all come from a man aged 35 to 55 in good health and CMV-seropositive.

This clone came up a few times. The V and J genes are TRBV27 and TRBJ2-3; 12 bases map to TRBD2. Germline loops: CDR1 MNHEY, CDR2 SMNVEV (reference sequence). The V gene end was trimmed by 5 bases and the J gene end by 6 bases; junction bases not matched to a gene: 3. The CDR3 runs 14 residues. This CDR3 reads CASSILAGGDTQYF. The CDR3 DNA reads TGTGCCAGCAGTATACTAGCGGGAGGTGATACGCAGTATTTT.

The chain employs TRBV29-1 and TRBJ2-7; 7 nucleotides line up with TRBD2. Germline V gives CDR1 SQVTM, CDR2 ANQGSEA. The CDR3 is 15 residues long. The J segment lost 3 bases and the V segment lost 6 bases, leaving 14 bases of the junction unmatched. CDR3 in DNA: TGCAGCGTCGAATCTACCGGGACTACCGTCTACGAGCAGTACTTC. Amino acid sequence: CSVESTGTTVYEQYF.

The chain carries TRBV11-2 and TRBJ1-1, with D hard to call. Germline-derived CDR1 and CDR2 are SGHAT and FQNNGV. V was cut by 2 bases and J by 1 base, with 11 bases left in between. The CDR3 has 15 amino acids. The CDR3: CASSLSRTPNTEAFF. The CDR3 nucleotides are TGTGCCAGCAGCTTATCCCGGACTCCGAACACTGAAGCTTTCTTT.

V usage is TRBV4-1 and J usage is TRBJ1-6, with 7 bases that match TRBD1. This CDR3 spans 16 amino acids. With 0 bases clipped from V and 7 bases from J, the junction kept 6 bases outside the gene matches. The germline V gene encodes CDR1 MGHRA and CDR2 YSYEKL. CDR3 nucleotide sequence: TGCGCCAGCAGCCAAGATCCCAGAGGGGGCAATTCACCCCTCCACTTT. This sequence encodes CASSQDPRGGNSPLHF.

This clone was seen just once. The V gene is TRBV18, the J gene TRBJ2-5; D might be TRBD2 (6 bases). V lost 6 bases and J 5 bases, leaving 13 bases between the germline ends. The germline V gene encodes CDR1 KGHSH and CDR2 LQKENI. The CDR3 is 13 amino acids. The CDR3 nucleotides read TGTGCCAGCTCGACTAGTGGCGGGGAGACCCAGTACTTC. Its translation: CASSTSGGETQYF.

This chain uses TRBV4-2 with TRBJ2-6; no reliable D call. CDR3 size: 14 residues. CDR1 is LGHNA and CDR2 is YNFKEQ in the germline V gene. Trimming cost V 0 bases and J 12 bases, with 12 bases left between them. The CDR3: CASSQDLTAGVLTF. Here the CDR3 DNA reads TGTGCCAGCAGCCAAGATCTCACTGCCGGCGTCCTGACTTTC.

The V call is TRBV7-9, the J call TRBJ1-1; D is unclear. The germline V gene has CDR1 SEHNR and CDR2 FQNEAQ (reference sequence). Trimming shortened V by 4 bases and J by 1 base, and 7 bases separated the two germline ends. The CDR3 totals 13 residues. CDR3 sequence reads: CASSSSENTEAFF. In nucleotides, the CDR3 is TGTGCCAGCAGCTCGTCAGAGAACACTGAAGCTTTCTTT.

The chain couples TRBV30 to TRBJ1-4; D possibly corresponds to TRBD1 (5 bases). This CDR3 spans 15 amino acids. Deletions cut 2 bases from V and 5 bases from J, with 15 bases between. The V gene's germline CDR1 is GTSNPN and CDR2 SVGIG (reference sequence). The CDR3 sequence is CAWSLRGVRNEKLFF. In DNA form, the CDR3 reads TGTGCCTGGAGTCTCCGGGGGGTTAGAAATGAAAAACTGTTTTTT.

This clone was found a few times. The J gene is TRBJ2-1, the V gene TRBV13; TRBD1 is a possible D gene (5 bases). V was shortened by 2 bases and J by 6 bases, with 5 bases between the two germline ends. Germline values: CDR1 PRHDT, CDR2 FYEKMQ (reference sequence). This CDR3 contains 12 residues. The CDR3 region is CASSLRGNEQFF. CDR3 DNA: TGTGCCAGCAGCTTAAGGGGCAATGAGCAGTTCTTC.

The rearrangement uses TRBV6-1 and TRBJ1-5, with D unresolved. CDR1 and CDR2 from the germline V gene are MNHNS and SASEGT. V dropped 2 bases and J dropped 7 bases, with 9 bases sitting between them. The CDR3 has 13 residues. CDR3 in amino acids: CASSEFGEQPQHF. In DNA, the CDR3 is TGTGCCAGCAGTGAATTCGGGGAACAGCCCCAGCATTTT.

The chain is built from TRBV5-1 and TRBJ1-1; D remains unclear. The CDR3 totals 16 residues. V was trimmed by 3 bases and J by 2 bases, leaving 17 bases between them. The germline V gene encodes CDR1 SGHRS and CDR2 YFSETQ. CDR3 residues: CASSSREQNLNTEAFF. CDR3 DNA sequence: TGCGCCAGCAGCTCGAGAGAACAGAATCTCAACACTGAAGCTTTCTTT.

V and J are TRBV5-1 and TRBJ2-7, with TRBD1 matching 7 bases. The CDR3 sequence is 14 residues long. V was pared by 4 bases and J by 3 bases, with 7 bases of the junction left unmatched. Germline CDR1 SGHRS, CDR2 YFSETQ. The CDR3, as DNA: TGCGCCAGCAGCCCCGGGACAGCTTACTACGAGCAGTACTTC. Its protein product is CASSPGTAYYEQYF.

This clone has more than one count but fewer than ten. For the CDR3, the DNA is TGCGCCAGCAGCTCGACTAGGCGGGAGCAGTACTTC. Amino acids: CASSSTRREQYF. The chain is built from TRBV5-1 and TRBJ2-7; TRBD2 is a possible D gene (6 bases). V gave up 3 bases and J gave up 7 bases, with 11 bases separating them. CDR3 size: 12 residues. Looked up from germline, CDR1 is SGHRS and CDR2 is YFSETQ. Combining the CDR3 with reference TRBV5-1 and TRBJ2-7 gives the whole variable domain KAGVTQTPRYLIKTRGQQVTLSCSPISGHRSVSWYQQTPGQGLQFLFEYFSETQRNKGNFPGRFSGRQFSNSRSEMNVSTLELGDSALYLCASSSTRREQYFGPGTRLTVT.

V is TRBV18 and J is TRBJ1-4; 7 positions agree with TRBD1. V trimming: 3 bases; J trimming: 8 bases; junction bases outside the gene matches: 3. Per germline, CDR1 KGHSH and CDR2 LQKENI. The CDR3 is 13 residues long. The CDR3 nucleotides are TGTGCCAGCTCACCGGGACAGTCGGAAAAACTGTTTTTT. The encoded protein is CASSPGQSEKLFF.

V usage is TRBV28 and J usage is TRBJ2-7; 10 bases are shared with TRBD2. The germline V gene has CDR1 MDHEN and CDR2 SYDVKM. The CDR3 is 16 residues long. J gave up 2 bases and V 3 bases, and 7 bases lay outside the gene matches. This CDR3 is CASSFISGRAAYEQYF. In nucleotides, the CDR3 is TGTGCCAGCAGTTTCATCAGCGGGAGGGCCGCCTACGAGCAGTACTTC.

This clone appeared a single time. The gene calls are TRBV7-3 and TRBJ2-1, with D maybe TRBD1 (5 bases). Trimming removed 3 bases from V and 9 bases from J, with 15 bases in between. The CDR3 consists of 14 residues. The germline CDR1 and CDR2 sequences are SGHTA and FQGTGA. CDR3 sequence reads: CASSFGHGSGEQFF. CDR3 nucleotide sequence: TGTGCCAGCAGCTTTGGACACGGGTCGGGTGAGCAGTTCTTC.

This chain links TRBV9 with TRBJ2-2; 7 bases fit TRBD2. The V and J ends lost 0 bases and 4 bases, in that order; junction bases with no gene match: 3. Germline V gene data show CDR1 as SGDLS and CDR2 as YYNGEE. The CDR3 covers 15 residues. The CDR3 here is CASSVAAGATGELFF. For the CDR3, the DNA is TGTGCCAGCAGCGTAGCGGCGGGAGCCACCGGGGAGCTGTTTTTT.

The chain employs TRBV5-1 and TRBJ2-6; 8 bases align to TRBD1. Germline V lookup: CDR1 SGHRS, CDR2 YFSETQ. Losses at the gene ends were 2 bases for V and 0 bases for J; bases not matched to a gene: 1. The CDR3 loop spans 16 amino acids. CDR3 sequence (DNA): TGCGCCAGCAGCTTCACAGGGGGCTCTGGGGCCAACGTCCTGACTTTC. Translation gives CASSFTGGSGANVLTF.

This clone was observed a single time. V is TRBV5-1 and J is TRBJ1-1; unclear D gene. The CDR3 loop spans 13 amino acids. V was pared by 3 bases and J by 3 bases, with 9 bases between. Germline V CDR1 and CDR2: SGHRS, YFSETQ. CDR3: CASSSEGDTEAFF. CDR3 in DNA: TGCGCCAGCAGCTCGGAGGGTGACACTGAAGCTTTCTTT.

This chain joins TRBV28 and TRBJ2-7; D is uncertain. Germline V gene sequence: CDR1 MDHEN, CDR2 SYDVKM. Trimming removed 10 bases at V and 4 bases at J, with 11 bases between. The CDR3 extends over 11 amino acids. The CDR3 DNA sequence: TGTGCCACCGAACGGGTATACGAGCAGTACTTC. This gives the protein CATERVYEQYF.

This clone was picked up a small number of times. V and J are TRBV30 and TRBJ2-2; 10 bases agree with TRBD2. This CDR3 spans 17 amino acids. Germline CDR1 is GTSNPN and CDR2 is SVGIG (reference sequence). J was trimmed by 4 bases and V by 3 bases; bases with no gene match: 11. CDR3 region: CAWSRLAGVAGTGELFF. As DNA, the CDR3 is TGTGCCTGGAGCCGTCTAGCGGGAGTTGCGGGCACCGGGGAGCTGTTTTTT.

This sequence joins TRBV6-5 and TRBJ1-2, with 9 bases matching TRBD1. This CDR3 comprises 16 residues. CDR1 is MNHEY and CDR2 is SVGAGI in the germline V gene. The ends lost 2 bases at V and 8 bases at J; junction bases unmatched: 12. CDR3: CASSYASGTGRGGYTF. CDR3 bases: TGTGCCAGCAGTTACGCCTCCGGGACAGGGAGGGGAGGCTACACCTTC.

This clone came up a few times. The rearrangement uses TRBV7-9 and TRBJ2-7; 9 bases are a match to TRBD2. Unmatched junction bases numbered 12, after V lost 7 bases and J lost 5 bases. Per germline, CDR1 SEHNR and CDR2 FQNEAQ (reference sequence). The CDR3 sequence is 15 residues long. This CDR3 is CASTPGGREGHEQYF. In DNA, the CDR3 is TGTGCCAGCACCCCCGGAGGGCGGGAGGGCCACGAGCAGTACTTC.

This chain uses TRBV18 with TRBJ2-7; D unresolved. V lost 2 bases and J lost 5, with 13 bases in between. The CDR3 runs to 14 residues. Germline V gene data show CDR1 as KGHSH and CDR2 as LQKENI. CDR3 loop: CASSPFSRSDEQYF. DNA for the CDR3: TGTGCCAGCTCACCATTTAGCCGCTCGGACGAGCAGTACTTC.

The V and J genes are TRBV5-1 and TRBJ1-1; 9 bases map to TRBD1. This CDR3 region has 16 residues. The V and J ends lost 9 bases and 0 bases, in that order; junction bases with no gene match: 12. Germline loops: CDR1 SGHRS, CDR2 YFSETQ. Here the CDR3 reads CATKQGQGRMNTEAFF. CDR3 nucleotides: TGCGCCACCAAGCAGGGACAGGGCAGAATGAACACTGAAGCTTTCTTT.

The chain recombines TRBV5-1 with TRBJ2-7; 8 bases are a match to TRBD2. The ends lost 5 bases at V and 3 bases at J; junction bases unmatched: 7. From germline, CDR1 is SGHRS and CDR2 YFSETQ. The length of the CDR3 is 14 residues. The CDR3: CASSTGGDLYEQYF. The CDR3 nucleotides read TGCGCCAGCAGTACGGGGGGGGATCTCTACGAGCAGTACTTC.

The J gene is TRBJ1-5, the V gene TRBV10-3, with 8 bases fitting TRBD1. Germline trimming cut 7 bases from V and 4 bases from J; bases unmatched to any gene: 6. CDR1 is ENHRY, CDR2 SYGVKD, per germline. CDR3 size: 14 residues. CDR3 sequence (DNA): TGTGCCATCAAAGAGACAGGGGAGAATCAGCCCCAGCATTTT. It codes for CAIKETGENQPQHF.

V is TRBV4-2 and J is TRBJ2-3; tentatively, D is TRBD2 (5 bases). Germline V gene data show CDR1 as LGHNA and CDR2 as YNFKEQ. V dropped 1 base and J dropped 3 bases, with 11 bases sitting between them. This CDR3 contains 15 residues. CDR3 in amino acids: CASSQAASWTDTQYF. The CDR3 region has the DNA TGTGCCAGCAGCCAAGCTGCTAGCTGGACAGATACGCAGTATTTT.